This TCR beta chain was captured by sequencing in a study of cytomegalovirus exposure and HLA in healthy donors. Study context: Researchers previously reported finding 117 million unique TCR beta sequences from 150 million to 200 million T cells.

PCR employed 60 Vbeta and 13 Jbeta primers. Profiling relied on immunoSEQ multiplex PCR, and the TCRdb table lists in-frame clones only, not all of them. The data hold roughly 130,000 clones, with approximately 8.7% observed a single time. After removal of 4 bases from V and 6 bases from J, the junction contained 3 bases not matched to a gene. The germline CDR1 and CDR2 sequences are SNHLY and FYNNEI. The CDR3 consists of 13 residues. The table lists this clone with a few counts. This receptor was obtained from a man aged 35-49 years in good health and CMV-seronegative. The sequenced sample consisted of PBMCs. This sequence joins TRBV2 and TRBJ2-1; 7 nucleotides agree with TRBD1. This CDR3 reads CASSVRDSNEQFF. CDR3 coding DNA: TGTGCCAGCAGTGTAAGGGACAGCAATGAGCAGTTCTTC.